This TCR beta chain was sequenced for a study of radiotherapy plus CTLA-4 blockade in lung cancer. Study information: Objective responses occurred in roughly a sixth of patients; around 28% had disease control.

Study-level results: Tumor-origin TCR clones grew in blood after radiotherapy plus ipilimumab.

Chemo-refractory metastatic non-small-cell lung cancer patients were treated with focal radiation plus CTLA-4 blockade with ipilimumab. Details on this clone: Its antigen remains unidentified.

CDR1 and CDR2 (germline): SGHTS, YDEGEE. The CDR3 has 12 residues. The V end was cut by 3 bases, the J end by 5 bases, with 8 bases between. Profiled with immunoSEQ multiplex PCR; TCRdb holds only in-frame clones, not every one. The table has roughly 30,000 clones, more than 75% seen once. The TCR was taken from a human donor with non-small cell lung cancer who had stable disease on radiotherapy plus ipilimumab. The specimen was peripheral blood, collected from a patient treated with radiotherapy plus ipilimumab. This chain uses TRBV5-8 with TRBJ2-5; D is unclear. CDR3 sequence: CASSYWSETQYF. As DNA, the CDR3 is TGTGCCAGCAGCTACTGGTCTGAGACCCAGTACTTC. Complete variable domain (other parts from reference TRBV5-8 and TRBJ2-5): EAGVTQSPTHLIKTRGQQATLRCSPISGHTSVYWYQQALGLGLQFLLWYDEGEERNRGNFPPRFSGRQFPNYSSELNVNALELEDSALYLCASSYWSETQYFGPGTRLLVL.